This is a list of T cell receptor beta chains from one sample in a study of blood T cell repertoires in COVID-19. Generated by immunoSEQ multiplex PCR, the TCRdb table keeps only in-frame clones and is missing some. The table shows 60,000 or so clones, with approximately 83% occurring only once. Sample: peripheral blood. These receptors originate from a woman aged 80 or over with acute or convalescent COVID-19. CDR3s include the opening cysteine and the closing phenylalanine or tryptophan. D genes are given only for firm matches. Size tells how often a clone was seen (once, few, many) or the class of an expanded clone, and some rows leave it out.

v_gene	d_gene	j_gene	abundance	CDR3aa	CDR3nt
TRBV5-1	TRBD2	TRBJ2-5	-	CASSLLTSGAQETQYF	TGCGCCAGCAGCTTACTCACTAGCGGGGCCCAAGAGACCCAGTACTTC
TRBV9	-	TRBJ1-4	few	CASSVEGGSTNEKLFF	TGTGCCAGCAGCGTGGAAGGGGGATCTACTAATGAAAAACTGTTTTTT
TRBV12-3/TRBV12-4	TRBD2	TRBJ2-3	-	CASGGPGLAVYF	TGTGCCAGCGGGGGACCGGGACTAGCAGTGTATTTT
TRBV30	TRBD1	TRBJ1-2	-	CAWSGDRGSYGYTF	TGTGCCTGGAGTGGGGACAGGGGAAGCTATGGCTACACCTTC
TRBV6-1	-	TRBJ2-7	-	CASSDMHYYEQYF	TGTGCCAGCAGTGACATGCACTACTACGAGCAGTACTTC
TRBV6-5	TRBD1	TRBJ2-7	-	CASRAGQGYEQYF	TGTGCCAGCAGAGCGGGACAGGGATACGAGCAGTACTTC
TRBV5-1	TRBD2	TRBJ2-3	-	CASRVAGGPGDTQYF	TGCGCCAGCAGAGTAGCGGGAGGGCCCGGAGATACGCAGTATTTT
TRBV2	-	TRBJ2-1	-	CASESAGSSYNEQFF	TGTGCCAGCGAATCAGCCGGGAGCTCCTACAATGAGCAGTTCTTC
TRBV12-3/TRBV12-4	-	TRBJ1-1	-	CASSLVLDSEAFF	TGTGCCAGCAGTTTAGTCCTTGACAGTGAAGCTTTCTTT
TRBV5-1	-	TRBJ1-1	-	CASSPRGEETEAFF	TGCGCCAGCAGCCCAAGAGGTGAAGAAACTGAAGCTTTCTTT